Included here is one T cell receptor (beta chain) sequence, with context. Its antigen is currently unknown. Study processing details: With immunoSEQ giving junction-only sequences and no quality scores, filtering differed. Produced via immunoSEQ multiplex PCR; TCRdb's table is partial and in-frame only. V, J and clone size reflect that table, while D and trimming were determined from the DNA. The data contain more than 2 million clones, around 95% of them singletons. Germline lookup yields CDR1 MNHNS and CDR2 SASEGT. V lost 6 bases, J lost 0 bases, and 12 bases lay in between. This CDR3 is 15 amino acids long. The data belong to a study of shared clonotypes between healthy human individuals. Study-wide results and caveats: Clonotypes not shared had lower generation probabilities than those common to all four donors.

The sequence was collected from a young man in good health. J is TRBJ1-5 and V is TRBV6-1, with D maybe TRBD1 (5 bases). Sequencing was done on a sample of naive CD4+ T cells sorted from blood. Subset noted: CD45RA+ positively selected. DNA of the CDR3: TGTGCCAGCAGAGAAACAGGACTTAGCAATCAGCCCCAGCATTTT. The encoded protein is CASRETGLSNQPQHF.